This TCR beta chain was observed in a study of cytomegalovirus exposure and HLA in healthy donors. Study-wide findings and caveats: Reports showed the classifier diagnosing cytomegalovirus status with high specificity and sensitivity. The TCR clusters that emerged in the first cohort tended, a later analysis found, to co-occur in the 110 or so validation repertoires.

This CDR3 has 16 residues. The V and J ends lost 4 bases and 0 bases, in that order; junction bases with no gene match: 3. Per germline, CDR1 SGHNT and CDR2 YYREEE (reference sequence). Of note for this clone: Its antigen is not identified.

Measured with immunoSEQ multiplex PCR; TCRdb has only the in-frame clones, and not every one. The table records 150,000 to 200,000 clones, approximately 80% of them present only once. The sample was PBMCs. V usage is TRBV5-4 and J usage is TRBJ2-7, with 14 bases lining up with TRBD2. The receptor was derived from a man between 18 and 29 years old in good health and CMV-seropositive. The CDR3 DNA reads TGTGCCAGCAGCCCTGGGACTAGCGGGAGCTCCTACGAGCAGTACTTC. This gives the protein CASSPGTSGSSYEQYF.